This paragraph reports one TCR beta chain. The record originates from a study of cytomegalovirus exposure and HLA in healthy donors. Researchers ran the PCR with 60 Vbeta and 13 Jbeta primers. TCRdb's table, derived via immunoSEQ multiplex PCR, lists solely in-frame clones and lacks some. The table shows approximately 190,000 clones, with more than 75% occurring only once. Trimming stripped 3 bases from V and 8 bases from J, with 8 bases between. Germline V lookup: CDR1 ENHRY, CDR2 SYGVKD. CDR3 length equals 12 residues. Material for sequencing was PBMCs. V and J are TRBV10-3 and TRBJ2-1; TRBD2 might be the D (6 bases). This TCR derives from a man between 25 and 39 years old in good health and CMV-seronegative. CDR3 region: CAISELADEQFF. The CDR3 bases are TGTGCCATCAGTGAACTAGCAGATGAGCAGTTCTTC.